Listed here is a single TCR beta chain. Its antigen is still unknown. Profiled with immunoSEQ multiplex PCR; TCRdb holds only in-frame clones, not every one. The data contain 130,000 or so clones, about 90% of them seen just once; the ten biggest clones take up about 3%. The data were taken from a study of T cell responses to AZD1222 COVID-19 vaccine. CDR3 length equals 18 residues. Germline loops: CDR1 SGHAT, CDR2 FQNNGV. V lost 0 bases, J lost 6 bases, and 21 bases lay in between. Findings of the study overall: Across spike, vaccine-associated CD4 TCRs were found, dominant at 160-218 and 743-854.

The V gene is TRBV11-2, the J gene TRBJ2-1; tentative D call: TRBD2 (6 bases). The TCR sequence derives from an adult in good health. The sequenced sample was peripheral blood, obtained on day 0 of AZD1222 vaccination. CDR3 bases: TGTGCCAGCAGCTTAGATCGGTTCGGGCAGGGAGGCCCCAATGAGCAGTTCTTC. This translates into CASSLDRFGQGGPNEQFF. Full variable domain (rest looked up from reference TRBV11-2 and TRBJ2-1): EAGVAQSPRYKIIEKRQSVAFWCNPISGHATLYWYQQILGQGPKLLIQFQNNGVVDDSQLPKDRFSAERLKGVDSTLKIQPAKLEDSAVYLCASSLDRFGQGGPNEQFFGPGTRLTVL.